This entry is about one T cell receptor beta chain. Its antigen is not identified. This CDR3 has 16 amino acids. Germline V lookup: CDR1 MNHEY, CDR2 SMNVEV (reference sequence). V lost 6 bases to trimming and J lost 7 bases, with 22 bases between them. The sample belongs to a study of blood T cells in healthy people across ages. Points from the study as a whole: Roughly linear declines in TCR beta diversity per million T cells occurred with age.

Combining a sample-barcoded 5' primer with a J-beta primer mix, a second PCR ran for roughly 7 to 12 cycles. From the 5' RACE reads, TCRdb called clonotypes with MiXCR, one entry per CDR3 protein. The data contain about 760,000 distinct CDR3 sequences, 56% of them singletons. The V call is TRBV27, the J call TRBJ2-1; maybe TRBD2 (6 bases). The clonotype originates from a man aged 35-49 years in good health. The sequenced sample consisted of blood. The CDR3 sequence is CASSPSSDPRGNEQFF. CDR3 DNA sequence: TGTGCCAGCAGCCCGTCGTCGGATCCCCGGGGGAATGAGCAGTTCTTC.